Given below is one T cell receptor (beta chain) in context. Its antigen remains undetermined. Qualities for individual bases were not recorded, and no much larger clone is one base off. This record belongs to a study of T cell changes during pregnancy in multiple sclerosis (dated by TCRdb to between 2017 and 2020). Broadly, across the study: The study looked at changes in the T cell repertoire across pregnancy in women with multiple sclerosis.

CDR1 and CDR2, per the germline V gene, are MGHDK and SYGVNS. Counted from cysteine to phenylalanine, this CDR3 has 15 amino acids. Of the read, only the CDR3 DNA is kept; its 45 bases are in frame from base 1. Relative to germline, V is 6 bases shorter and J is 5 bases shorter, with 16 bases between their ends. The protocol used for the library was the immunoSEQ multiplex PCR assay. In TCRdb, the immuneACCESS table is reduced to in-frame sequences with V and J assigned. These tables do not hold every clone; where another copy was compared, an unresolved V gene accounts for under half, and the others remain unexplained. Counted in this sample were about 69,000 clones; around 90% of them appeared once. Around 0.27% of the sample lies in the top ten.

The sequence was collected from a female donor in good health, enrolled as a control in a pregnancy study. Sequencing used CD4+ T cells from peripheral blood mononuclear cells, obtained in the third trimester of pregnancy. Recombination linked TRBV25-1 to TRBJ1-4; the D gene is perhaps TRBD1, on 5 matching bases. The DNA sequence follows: TGTGCCAGCAGCCTTTGGGGCGTAGGGAATGAAAAACTGTTTTTT. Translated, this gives CASSLWGVGNEKLFF.